These 5 T cell receptor beta chains share one sample of origin, sequenced in a study of shared clonotypes between healthy human individuals. Here immunoSEQ multiplex PCR was the method, and the copy in TCRdb shows in-frame clones only, minus some. The profile shows roughly 1 million clones, around 78% of them singletons. The specimen was memory CD4+ T cells from PBMCs. Subset denoted: CD45RA-negative fraction. These receptors came from a man aged 18 to 29 in good health. Some clones in this sample may be carry-over from other donors' samples.

The V and J genes are TRBV5-5 and TRBJ1-1; the D is unclear. CDR1 is SGHKS, CDR2 YYEKEE, per germline (reference sequence). V was shortened by 2 bases and J by 5 bases, with 13 bases between the two germline ends. The length of the CDR3 is 14 residues. The DNA for the CDR3 is TGTGCCAGCAGCTTAATTGGGAGGGCGACTGAAGCTTTCTTT. Translating gives CASSLIGRATEAFF. Full variable domain (remainder filled in from reference TRBV5-5 and TRBJ1-1): DAGVTQSPTHLIKTRGQQVTLRCSPISGHKSVSWYQQVLGQGPQFIFQYYEKEERGRGNFPDRFSARQFPNYSSELNVNALLLGDSALYLCASSLIGRATEAFFGQGTRLTVV.

The rearrangement uses TRBV5-1 and TRBJ1-3; D perhaps matches TRBD1 (6 bases). The CDR3 has 14 residues. Trimming removed 7 bases at V and 2 bases at J, with 13 bases between. Germline assignment: CDR1 SGHRS and CDR2 YFSETQ. The CDR3 is CASGVGGPGNTIYF. For the CDR3, the DNA is TGCGCCAGCGGCGTAGGGGGGCCTGGAAACACCATATATTTT.

CDR3 nucleotides: TGTGCCAGCAGCTTAACGCTCGTCCAGAACACCGGGGAGCTGTTTTTT. Translating it yields CASSLTLVQNTGELFF. This chain joins TRBV7-2 and TRBJ2-2; no firm D call. The germline gives CDR1 SGHTA, CDR2 FQGNSA. V shed 2 bases and J shed 1 base, with 11 bases lying between them. The CDR3 is made up of 16 amino acids.

The chain is built from TRBV30 and TRBJ2-2; TRBD1 matches 7 bases. With 0 bases clipped from V and 4 bases from J, the junction kept 5 bases outside the gene matches. This CDR3 is built from 15 residues. Germline CDR1 GTSNPN, CDR2 SVGIG (reference sequence). CDR3 in DNA: TGTGCCTGGAGTGTGAGGGGGCGAATCACCGGGGAGCTGTTTTTT. It translates to CAWSVRGRITGELFF.

V is TRBV19 and J is TRBJ2-2, with 8 positions matching TRBD1. Germline CDR1 LNHDA, CDR2 SQIVND (reference sequence). The CDR3 runs to 15 residues. V gave up 6 bases and J gave up 2 bases; unmatched junction bases: 5. The CDR3 loop reads CASRRDRGNTGELFF. Written as DNA, the CDR3 is TGTGCCAGTAGAAGAGACAGGGGAAACACCGGGGAGCTGTTTTTT.